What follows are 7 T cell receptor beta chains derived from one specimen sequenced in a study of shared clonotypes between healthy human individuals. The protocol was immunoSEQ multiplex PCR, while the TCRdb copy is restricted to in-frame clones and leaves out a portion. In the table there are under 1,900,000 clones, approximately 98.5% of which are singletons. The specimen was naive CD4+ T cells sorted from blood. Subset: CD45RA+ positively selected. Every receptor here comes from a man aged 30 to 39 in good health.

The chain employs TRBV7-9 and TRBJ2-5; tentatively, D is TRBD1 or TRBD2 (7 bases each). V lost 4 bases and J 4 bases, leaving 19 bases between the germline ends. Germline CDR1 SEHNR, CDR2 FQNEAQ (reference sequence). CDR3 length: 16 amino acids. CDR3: CASSSHSTGRGETQYF. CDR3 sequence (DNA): TGTGCCAGCAGCTCACACTCGACAGGGAGGGGAGAGACCCAGTACTTC.

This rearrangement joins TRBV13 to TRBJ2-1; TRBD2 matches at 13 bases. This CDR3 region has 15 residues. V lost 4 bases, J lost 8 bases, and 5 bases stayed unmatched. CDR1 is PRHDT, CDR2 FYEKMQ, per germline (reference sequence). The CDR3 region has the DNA TGTGCCAGCAGCTACGGACTAGCGGGAGAGGATGAGCAGTTCTTC. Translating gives CASSYGLAGEDEQFF.

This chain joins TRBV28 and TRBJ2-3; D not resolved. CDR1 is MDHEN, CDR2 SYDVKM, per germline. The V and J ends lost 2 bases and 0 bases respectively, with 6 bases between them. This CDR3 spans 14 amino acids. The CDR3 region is CASSLTLSTDTQYF. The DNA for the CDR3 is TGTGCCAGCAGTTTAACCCTTAGCACAGATACGCAGTATTTT.

CDR3 amino acids: CASSEARPGELFF. The CDR3 nucleotides read TGTGCCAGCAGTGAAGCGCGGCCCGGGGAGCTGTTTTTT. The V call is TRBV6-1, the J call TRBJ2-2, with D unclear. Germline-derived CDR1 and CDR2 are MNHNS and SASEGT. CDR3 size: 13 residues. V was trimmed by 0 bases and J by 6 bases, leaving 5 bases between them.

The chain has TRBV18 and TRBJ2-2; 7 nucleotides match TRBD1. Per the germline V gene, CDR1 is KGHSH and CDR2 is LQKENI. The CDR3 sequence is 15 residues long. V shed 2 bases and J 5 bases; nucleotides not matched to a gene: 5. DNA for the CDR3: TGTGCCAGCTCACCAGCCAGGGGGTTGACCGGGGAGCTGTTTTTT. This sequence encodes CASSPARGLTGELFF.

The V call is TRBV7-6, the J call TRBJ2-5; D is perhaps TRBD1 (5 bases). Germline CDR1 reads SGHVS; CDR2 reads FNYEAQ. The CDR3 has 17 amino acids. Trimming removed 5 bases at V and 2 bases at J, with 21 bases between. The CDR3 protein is CASSRKLGRKEQETQYF. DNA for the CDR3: TGTGCCAGCAGCAGAAAGCTGGGGCGGAAAGAACAAGAGACCCAGTACTTC. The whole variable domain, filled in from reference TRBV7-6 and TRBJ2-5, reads GAGVSQSPRYKVTKRGQDVALRCDPISGHVSLYWYRQALGQGPEFLTYFNYEAQQDKSGLPNDRFSAERPEGSISTLTIQRTEQRDSAMYRCASSRKLGRKEQETQYFGPGTRLLVL.

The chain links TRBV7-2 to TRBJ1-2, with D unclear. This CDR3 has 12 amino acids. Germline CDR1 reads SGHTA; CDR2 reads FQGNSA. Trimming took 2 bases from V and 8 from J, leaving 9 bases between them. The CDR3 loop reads CASSLLSPGYTF. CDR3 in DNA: TGTGCCAGCAGCTTACTTTCACCCGGCTACACCTTC.